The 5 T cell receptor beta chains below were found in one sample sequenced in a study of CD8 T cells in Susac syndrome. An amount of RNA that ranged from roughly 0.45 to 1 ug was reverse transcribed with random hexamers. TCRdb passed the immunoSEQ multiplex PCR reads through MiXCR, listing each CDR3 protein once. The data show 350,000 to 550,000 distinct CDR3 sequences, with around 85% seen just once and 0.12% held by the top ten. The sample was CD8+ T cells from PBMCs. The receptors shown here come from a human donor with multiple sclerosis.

The CDR3 here is CASSESAGSSYNEQFF. The CDR3 DNA follows: TGCGCCAGCAGTGAGTCGGCCGGTAGCTCCTACAATGAGCAGTTCTTC. The chain links TRBV10-1 to TRBJ2-1, with D unclear. The ends were cut back, 0 bases at V and 0 bases at J, with 9 bases in the middle. Germline V gene lookup returns CDR1 WNHNN and CDR2 SYGVQD (reference sequence). The CDR3 spans 16 residues.

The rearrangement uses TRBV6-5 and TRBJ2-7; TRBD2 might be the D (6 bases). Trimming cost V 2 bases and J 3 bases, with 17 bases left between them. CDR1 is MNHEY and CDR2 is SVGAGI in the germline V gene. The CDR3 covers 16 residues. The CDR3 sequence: CASSYGPGGGHYEQYF. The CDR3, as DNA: TGTGCCAGCAGTTACGGTCCCGGGGGAGGCCACTACGAGCAGTACTTC.

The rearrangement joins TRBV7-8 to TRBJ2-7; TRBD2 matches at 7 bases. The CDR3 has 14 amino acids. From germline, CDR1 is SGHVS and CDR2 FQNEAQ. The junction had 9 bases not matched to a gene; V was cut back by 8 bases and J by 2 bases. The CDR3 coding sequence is TGTGCCAGCTCCTCCAGCGGGGTTCCCTACGAGCAGTACTTC. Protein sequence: CASSSSGVPYEQYF.

The CDR3 sequence is CASSEAERNPTDTQYF. The CDR3 nucleotides read TGTGCCAGCAGTGAAGCGGAACGGAACCCCACAGATACGCAGTATTTT. V is TRBV6-1 and J is TRBJ2-3; no clear D gene. Trimming stripped 0 bases from V and 2 bases from J, with 12 bases between. The CDR3 sequence is 16 residues long. Germline CDR1 reads MNHNS; CDR2 reads SASEGT.

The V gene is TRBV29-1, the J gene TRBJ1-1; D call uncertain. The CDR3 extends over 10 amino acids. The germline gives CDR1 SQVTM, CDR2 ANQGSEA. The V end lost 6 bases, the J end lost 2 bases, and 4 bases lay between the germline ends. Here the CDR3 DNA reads TGCAGCGTGGAAAACACTGAAGCTTTCTTT. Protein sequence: CSVENTEAFF.